This T cell receptor beta chain originates from a study of cytomegalovirus exposure and HLA in healthy donors. In the study overall: A prior study identified over 100 million unique TCR beta sequences from about 180 million T cells.

J gave up 4 bases and V 4 bases, and 6 bases lay outside the gene matches. This CDR3 spans 15 amino acids. Germline V gives CDR1 SNHLY, CDR2 FYNNEI. Vbeta (60) and Jbeta (13) primers were used in the PCR. The protocol was immunoSEQ multiplex PCR, while the TCRdb copy is restricted to in-frame clones and leaves out a portion. The sample carries 30,000 to 45,000 clones, 75% to 90% recorded once. This TCR was sampled from a woman in her thirties or forties in good health and CMV-seropositive. The rearrangement joins TRBV2 to TRBJ2-3, with 9 bases identical to TRBD2. The sequenced sample was PBMCs. CDR3 protein: CASSVRAGGADTQYF. Written as DNA, the CDR3 is TGTGCCAGCAGTGTCCGAGCGGGGGGAGCAGATACGCAGTATTTT.